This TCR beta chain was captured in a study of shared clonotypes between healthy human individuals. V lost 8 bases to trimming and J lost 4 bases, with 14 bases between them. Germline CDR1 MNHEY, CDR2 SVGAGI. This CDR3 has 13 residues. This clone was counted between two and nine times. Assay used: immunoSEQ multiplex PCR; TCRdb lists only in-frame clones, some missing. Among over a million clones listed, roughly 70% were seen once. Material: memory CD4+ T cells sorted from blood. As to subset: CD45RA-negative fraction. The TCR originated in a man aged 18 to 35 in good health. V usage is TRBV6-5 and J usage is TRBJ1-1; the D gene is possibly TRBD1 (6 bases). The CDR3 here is CASGLQGGTEAFF. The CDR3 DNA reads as TGTGCCAGCGGTTTACAGGGAGGCACTGAAGCTTTCTTT.